The 2 T cell receptor beta chains in this list originate from one sample, sequenced in a study of technical replicates of blood from several donors. Some clones are missing from TCRdb's copy, which holds only in-frame ones; the method was immunoSEQ multiplex PCR. This table holds tens of thousands of clones, around 94% found once. Sequencing was done on a sample of T cells isolated from PBMCs. The receptors derive from a human donor in good health.

This rearrangement joins TRBV9 to TRBJ2-5, with 7 bases fitting TRBD2. This CDR3 is built from 13 residues. V was clipped by 3 bases and J by 7 bases; unmatched bases: 6. Germline V CDR1 and CDR2: SGDLS, YYNGEE. CDR3 sequence: CASSEAGRGTQYF. The CDR3 region has the DNA TGTGCCAGCAGCGAGGCAGGGAGGGGGACCCAGTACTTC.

The V call is TRBV4-1, the J call TRBJ2-7; maybe TRBD2 (5 bases). CDR1 is MGHRA, CDR2 YSYEKL, per germline. V was shortened by 3 bases and J by 2 bases, with 17 bases between the two germline ends. This CDR3 region has 16 residues. The CDR3 coding sequence is TGCGCCAGCAGCCACCTCAAAGGACTCCTCGCCTACGAGCAGTACTTC. Translated, it gives CASSHLKGLLAYEQYF.